Listed below are T cell receptor beta chains from one sample, sequenced in a study of blood T cell repertoires in COVID-19. Some clones are missing from TCRdb's copy, which holds only in-frame ones; the method was immunoSEQ multiplex PCR. Of approximately 74,000 clones listed, roughly 88% are singletons. Material for sequencing was peripheral blood. The source of these receptors is an elderly woman with active or convalescent COVID-19. CDR3s include the opening cysteine and the closing phenylalanine or tryptophan. The D gene is left open where the match is weak. Only part of the rows carry a size: once, few, many, or a class if the clone is expanded.

j_call: TRBJ2-7; d_call: TRBD2; v_call: TRBV11-2; clone_size: NA; cdr3_nt: TGTGCCAGCAGCTCGATACTAGCGAGGAGCTCCTACGAGCAGTACTTC; cdr3_aa: CASSSILARSSYEQYF
j_call: TRBJ2-1; d_call: TRBD2; v_call: TRBV7-3; clone_size: NA; cdr3_nt: TGTGCCAGCAGCGTCCTAGCGGGTCCCTACAATGAGCAGTTCTTC; cdr3_aa: CASSVLAGPYNEQFF
j_call: TRBJ2-2; d_call: NA; v_call: TRBV9; clone_size: NA; cdr3_nt: TGTGCCAGCAGCGGACGGAGACAGACCGGGGAGCTGTTTTTT; cdr3_aa: CASSGRRQTGELFF
j_call: TRBJ2-1; d_call: TRBD2; v_call: TRBV19; clone_size: NA; cdr3_nt: TGTGCCAGTAGTATGGCGGGGGGCAATGAGCAGTTCTTC; cdr3_aa: CASSMAGGNEQFF
j_call: TRBJ1-1; d_call: NA; v_call: TRBV7-9; clone_size: NA; cdr3_nt: TGTGCCAGCAGCTTACAACGGGGGGGCACTGAAGCTTTCTTT; cdr3_aa: CASSLQRGGTEAFF
j_call: TRBJ2-7; d_call: TRBD1; v_call: TRBV6-2/TRBV6-3; clone_size: NA; cdr3_nt: TGTGCCAGCAGTTACGCCAGGGGGCTCCGACGTTCGGGGGAGCAGTACTTC; cdr3_aa: CASSYARGLRRSGEQYF
j_call: TRBJ2-3; d_call: TRBD1; v_call: TRBV2; clone_size: NA; cdr3_nt: TGTGCCAGCTCCTTAAGACAGGGGGCCTCAGATACGCAGTATTTT; cdr3_aa: CASSLRQGASDTQYF
j_call: TRBJ1-1; d_call: NA; v_call: TRBV11-3; clone_size: NA; cdr3_nt: TGTGCCAGCAGCTTATCCCTTGAAGCTTTCTTT; cdr3_aa: CASSLSLEAFF
j_call: TRBJ1-3; d_call: TRBD1; v_call: TRBV11-3; clone_size: few; cdr3_nt: TGTGCCAGCAGCCCGGACAGGGGGCAGTCTGGAAACACCATATATTTT; cdr3_aa: CASSPDRGQSGNTIYF
j_call: TRBJ2-1; d_call: TRBD1; v_call: TRBV11-3; clone_size: NA; cdr3_nt: TGTGCCAGCAGCTTAGCGGGGACAGCATACAATGAGCAGTTCTTC; cdr3_aa: CASSLAGTAYNEQFF
j_call: TRBJ2-3; d_call: NA; v_call: TRBV20-1; clone_size: NA; cdr3_nt: TGCAGTGCTAGTTGGCTCGCTAGGGAGACGCAGTATTTT; cdr3_aa: CSASWLARETQYF
j_call: TRBJ2-5; d_call: TRBD1; v_call: TRBV3-1/TRBV3-2; clone_size: NA; cdr3_nt: TGTGCCAGCAGCCAGGACAGGGCTATCAGGACCCAGTACTTC; cdr3_aa: CASSQDRAIRTQYF
j_call: TRBJ2-7; d_call: NA; v_call: TRBV11-3; clone_size: NA; cdr3_nt: TGTGCCAGCAGCCCCCGGGACTACGAGCAGTACTTC; cdr3_aa: CASSPRDYEQYF
j_call: TRBJ1-3; d_call: TRBD1; v_call: TRBV19; clone_size: NA; cdr3_nt: TGTGCCAGTAGCAGTAATGGACAGGGCGGAAACACCATATATTTT; cdr3_aa: CASSSNGQGGNTIYF
j_call: TRBJ1-6; d_call: TRBD1; v_call: TRBV5-8; clone_size: NA; cdr3_nt: TGTGCCAGCAGCTTGCTAGCAGGGGGTTATAATTCACCCCTCCACTTT; cdr3_aa: CASSLLAGGYNSPLHF
j_call: TRBJ2-7; d_call: TRBD1; v_call: TRBV9; clone_size: once; cdr3_nt: TGTGCCAGCAGCGTATTGGGCAGGGGGCAAGGCGAGCAGTACTTC; cdr3_aa: CASSVLGRGQGEQYF
j_call: TRBJ2-1; d_call: TRBD2; v_call: TRBV5-1; clone_size: NA; cdr3_nt: TGCGCCAGCAGCCCGGGGGGATTAAGAGACAATGAGCAGTTCTTC; cdr3_aa: CASSPGGLRDNEQFF
j_call: TRBJ2-1; d_call: TRBD1; v_call: TRBV28; clone_size: NA; cdr3_nt: TGTGCCACCGGACAGGGGTTGCGGGATGAGCAGTTCTTC; cdr3_aa: CATGQGLRDEQFF
j_call: TRBJ1-6; d_call: NA; v_call: TRBV30; clone_size: NA; cdr3_nt: TGTGCCTGGAGTGTACTAGGGAAGGGCCACTCACCCCTCCACTTT; cdr3_aa: CAWSVLGKGHSPLHF
j_call: TRBJ2-7; d_call: TRBD2; v_call: TRBV5-1; clone_size: NA; cdr3_nt: TGCGCCAGCAGCTTGACTGCGGGAGGGGGTTTCTACGAGCAGTACTTC; cdr3_aa: CASSLTAGGGFYEQYF
j_call: TRBJ1-2; d_call: TRBD1; v_call: TRBV9; clone_size: few; cdr3_nt: TGTGCCAGCAGCTCCCCGGACAGGGGCTATGGCTACACCTTC; cdr3_aa: CASSSPDRGYGYTF
j_call: TRBJ1-2; d_call: NA; v_call: TRBV6-6; clone_size: NA; cdr3_nt: TGTGCCAGCAGTGGAAACACAGGATTTGGCTACACCTTC; cdr3_aa: CASSGNTGFGYTF
j_call: TRBJ1-2; d_call: NA; v_call: TRBV11-2; clone_size: NA; cdr3_nt: TGTGCCAGCAGCTTAGGTGAACAGTATGGCTACACCTTC; cdr3_aa: CASSLGEQYGYTF
j_call: TRBJ2-6; d_call: NA; v_call: TRBV3-1/TRBV3-2; clone_size: NA; cdr3_nt: TGTGCCAGCAGCCCCTCCGGCTCTGGGGCCAACGTCCTGACTTTC; cdr3_aa: CASSPSGSGANVLTF
j_call: TRBJ2-4; d_call: NA; v_call: TRBV2; clone_size: NA; cdr3_nt: TGTGCCAGCAGTGAACTGGACAGACTAGCCAAAAACATTCAGTACTTC; cdr3_aa: CASSELDRLAKNIQYF
j_call: TRBJ1-2; d_call: TRBD1; v_call: TRBV25-1; clone_size: NA; cdr3_nt: TGTGCCAGCAGTGACCTCGGACAGGGGGGTACGTTTGGCTACACCTTC; cdr3_aa: CASSDLGQGGTFGYTF
j_call: TRBJ2-1; d_call: NA; v_call: TRBV5-1; clone_size: NA; cdr3_nt: TGCGCCAGCAGCTTGGGGCGGGACGGAAACAATGAGCAGTTCTTC; cdr3_aa: CASSLGRDGNNEQFF
j_call: TRBJ1-1; d_call: NA; v_call: TRBV7-9; clone_size: once; cdr3_nt: TGTGCCAGCAGCTTACTACAGGGTATGAACACTGAAGCTTTCTTT; cdr3_aa: CASSLLQGMNTEAFF
j_call: TRBJ1-3; d_call: NA; v_call: TRBV30; clone_size: NA; cdr3_nt: TGTGCCTTGCAGGCAGGTCTCTCTGGAAACACCATATATTTT; cdr3_aa: CALQAGLSGNTIYF